The T cell receptor beta chain under discussion was sequenced for a study of T cell responses to AZD1222 COVID-19 vaccine. Study results and limitations: As reported, nearly half of all spike-specific TCRs target variant regions that are unmutated. Females made up more of the donors, who were largely white British, and clonal diversity may have come out too low.

Germline V gene sequence: CDR1 SGHDN, CDR2 FVKESK. This CDR3 has 16 residues. V was shortened by 3 bases and J by 3 bases, with 15 bases between the two germline ends. Second doses were pooled across both intervals (about 4 or about 12 weeks). Assay used: immunoSEQ multiplex PCR; TCRdb lists only in-frame clones, some missing. The sample shows about 120,000 clones, around 90% of them seen only once. About this clone itself: Its specificity is not known.

The source is an adult who received the AZD1222 COVID-19 vaccine. Material: peripheral blood, obtained 28 days after the second AZD1222 dose. The chain is built from TRBV14 and TRBJ1-3, with D unresolved. Here the CDR3 reads CASSQSGNWRGNTIYF. Written as DNA, the CDR3 is TGTGCCAGCAGCCAGTCAGGTAACTGGCGTGGAAACACCATATATTTT.